This T cell receptor (beta chain) was profiled in a study of identical twins. Template switching created a universal primer site, and the cDNA included unique molecular identifiers. TCRdb used MiXCR to reprocess the 5' RACE reads, holding one entry per CDR3 protein. This table has approximately 600,000 distinct CDR3 sequences, nearly 10% appearing once. As regards this clonotype: Its target is unknown. A read error is likely, as this CDR3 ends without the conserved phenylalanine or tryptophan. It is unclear where the CDR3 begins or ends on the DNA, so no DNA is shown, and the CDR3 is as TCRdb lists it.

Study-level results: Beta out-of-frame sequences displayed a weaker excess of sharing between twins.

Germline V gene lookup returns CDR1 SGHVS and CDR2 FQNEAQ. The CDR3 has 15 residues if both end residues are counted. This sample also belongs to another study, concerning yellow fever vaccine responses in identical twins.

The material sequenced was PBMCs. The TCR comes from a woman aged 18-29 years in good health. The chain combines TRBV7-8 with TRBJ2-1; TRBD2, the D gene given by the table, was not confirmed from the DNA. CDR3 residues: CASSLTFGCIGLDSN.